One sample yielded the 9 T cell receptor beta chains listed below, sequenced in a study of response to subunit inactivated influenza vaccine. TCRdb processed the RT-PCR reads anew with MiXCR; each CDR3 protein has one entry. Here the sample spans more than 600,000 distinct CDR3 sequences, under 20% being singletons. This specimen was PBMCs from blood, taken approximately 5 days after vaccination. All receptors come from a middle-aged man who received an inactivated influenza vaccine.

This clonotype was seen many times. V is TRBV6-1 and J is TRBJ2-7; TRBD2 agrees at 9 bases. V lost 6 bases to trimming and J lost 3 bases; unmatched junction nucleotides: 3. Germline loops: CDR1 MNHNS, CDR2 SASEGT. The CDR3 has 13 amino acids. The CDR3 protein is CASSDSGSYEQYF. Written as DNA, the CDR3 is TGTGCCAGCAGCGATAGCGGGAGCTACGAGCAGTACTTC.

This clonotype has only a few counts. The J gene is TRBJ2-2, the V gene TRBV7-2; TRBD2 aligns across 7 bases. The CDR3 length is 16 residues. The trim removed 1 base at V and 6 bases at J, leaving 8 bases unmatched. Germline CDR1 reads SGHTA; CDR2 reads FQGNSA. The CDR3 loop is CASSLEGLPRSGELFF. The CDR3 DNA reads as TGTGCCAGCAGCTTAGAGGGACTACCAAGGTCCGGGGAGCTGTTTTTT.

This clonotype was counted at least ten times. The chain couples TRBV7-6 to TRBJ2-5, with 8 positions matching TRBD2. Per the germline V gene, CDR1 is SGHVS and CDR2 is FNYEAQ. Trimming at V came to 1 base and at J to 5 bases, leaving 3 bases not matched to a gene. This CDR3 comprises 14 residues. CDR3 coding DNA: TGTGCCAGCAGCTTAGGCCGGGAGGGGGAGACCCAGTACTTC. It specifies CASSLGREGETQYF.

The J gene is TRBJ2-1, the V gene TRBV20-1, with TRBD2 matching over 11 bases. The CDR3 spans 12 residues. Germline V gene sequence: CDR1 DFQATT, CDR2 SNEGSKA (reference sequence). The J segment lost 10 bases and the V segment lost 1 base, leaving 0 bases of the junction unmatched. The CDR3, as DNA: TGCAGTGCTAGAGGACTAGCGGGGGAGCAGTTCTTC. Protein: CSARGLAGEQFF.

The V and J genes are TRBV11-1 and TRBJ2-1, with TRBD2 identical over 10 bases. Germline CDR1 reads SGHAT; CDR2 reads FQDESV (reference sequence). After removal of 5 bases from V and 5 bases from J, the junction contained 9 bases not matched to a gene. CDR3 length: 16 amino acids. Here the CDR3 reads CASSPQKRGGNNEQFF. The CDR3 DNA sequence: TGTGCCAGCAGCCCCCAGAAGCGGGGGGGCAACAATGAGCAGTTCTTC.

This chain joins TRBV3-1 and TRBJ2-1, with TRBD2 identical over 15 bases. Per the germline V gene, CDR1 is LGHDT and CDR2 is YNNKEL (reference sequence). The CDR3 contains 18 residues. The V segment lost 5 bases and the J segment 1 base; nucleotides outside the gene matches: 6. CDR3 sequence (DNA): TGTGCCAGCAGCAGGACTAGCGGGGGGGCGGGATCCTACAATGAGCAGTTCTTC. It codes for CASSRTSGGAGSYNEQFF.

The V and J genes are TRBV18 and TRBJ2-7, with no clear D. The length of the CDR3 is 14 residues. V lost 8 bases and J lost 0, with 14 bases in between. Per germline, CDR1 KGHSH and CDR2 LQKENI. The CDR3 loop is CASLRRSSSYEQYF. The CDR3, as DNA: TGTGCCAGCCTTAGGCGGTCAAGCTCCTACGAGCAGTACTTC.

The chain joins TRBV4-2 to TRBJ2-2; tentative D call: TRBD1 (8 bases). This CDR3 contains 17 residues. CDR1 and CDR2 from the germline V gene are LGHNA and YNFKEQ. Trimming cost V 7 bases and J 5 bases, with 23 bases left between them. In DNA, the CDR3 is TGTGCCAGCACCCTAGGACAGGGCGGGGGAGAAACCGGGGAGCTGTTTTTT. Its protein product is CASTLGQGGGETGELFF.

The rearrangement links TRBV6-1 to TRBJ2-2; 8 nucleotides agree with TRBD2. The germline V gene encodes CDR1 MNHNS and CDR2 SASEGT. This CDR3 contains 18 residues. With V trimmed by 3 bases and J by 6 bases, 15 bases remained unmatched. CDR3 nucleotides: TGTGCCAGCAGTGAGAGAGGCGCGGGGGGACATATTGCCGGGGAGCTGTTTTTT. Residues: CASSERGAGGHIAGELFF.